These T cell receptor beta chains were read from a single sample in a study of T cells in Graves' hyperthyroidism and ophthalmopathy. TCRdb called the multiplex PCR reads again in MiXCR, with one record for every CDR3 protein. The sample has approximately 710,000 distinct CDR3 sequences, 15% to 20% seen once; the top ten hold less than 20%. The sample consisted of blood. These receptors all stem from a man in his fifties with Graves' hyperthyroidism. CDR3s include the opening cysteine and the closing phenylalanine or tryptophan. The order of the fields is clone size, V gene, D gene, J gene, CDR3 DNA, CDR3 protein. A D gene is named only where the DNA matches it firmly. Some rows have no size entry. The others give once, few or many, or a class for an expanded clone.

-	TRBV28	-	TRBJ2-1	TGTGCCAGCAGCGGGGACTCCTCCTACAATGAGCAGTTCTTC	CASSGDSSYNEQFF
many	TRBV28	-	TRBJ1-5	TGTGCCAGCAGTTGGAGCATAATCGGGAATCAGCCCCAGCATTTT	CASSWSIIGNQPQHF
many	TRBV2	-	TRBJ1-2	TGTGCCAGCAGCGAAATAACGGGAGGTAGCTATGGCTACACCTTC	CASSEITGGSYGYTF
many	TRBV10-3	TRBD1	TRBJ1-5	TGTGCCATCAGGGCCCAGGGGGCAAATCAGCCCCAGCATTTT	CAIRAQGANQPQHF
-	TRBV12-3/TRBV12-4	TRBD1	TRBJ1-5	TGTGCCAGCAGCCGAGCAGGGGGAAGCAATCAGCCCCAGCATTTT	CASSRAGGSNQPQHF
-	TRBV3-1	-	TRBJ1-2	TGTGCCAGCAGCGAAGTTAACTATGGCTACACCTTC	CASSEVNYGYTF
many	TRBV18	-	TRBJ2-3	TGTGCCAGCTCAACCTTAGAGACTCCAGATACGCAGTATTTT	CASSTLETPDTQYF
few	TRBV4-1	-	TRBJ1-1	TGCGCCAGCAGCAAGTTGGGACGGATGAACACTGAAGCTTTCTTT	CASSKLGRMNTEAFF
many	TRBV20-1	-	TRBJ2-7	TGCAGTGCTAGTCCGGGGGGGACAGGCGGAACTAACGAGCAGTACTTC	CSASPGGTGGTNEQYF
many	TRBV28	-	TRBJ1-1	TGTGCCAGCACCCCGGGACGGATTGAAGCTTTCTTT	CASTPGRIEAFF
few	TRBV27	TRBD2	TRBJ2-4	TGTGCCAGCAGTCCATTGACTAGCGGGATCAATCCGTTAGCCAAAAACATTCAGTACTTC	CASSPLTSGINPLAKNIQYF
few	TRBV28	TRBD1	TRBJ1-2	TGTGCCAGCAGTCTCCCCCCTTTGGGACAGGGGGCCGCTAACTATGGCTACACCTTC	CASSLPPLGQGAANYGYTF
-	TRBV20-1	-	TRBJ1-5	TGCAGTGCTATGGCCCCAGGAGGGCGGTGGCAGCCCCAGCATTTT	CSAMAPGGRWQPQHF
few	TRBV20-1	TRBD2	TRBJ2-1	TGCAGTGCCCAAAGCGGGAGCTCCTACAATGAGCAGTTCTTC	CSAQSGSSYNEQFF